Below, 13 T cell receptor beta chains from the same sample are listed, as sequenced in a study of OX40 agonist ivuxolimab in advanced cancers. Repertoires were generated with immunoSEQ multiplex PCR, while TCRdb's copy carries only in-frame clones and drops some. The sample shows about 33,000 clones, around 80% of them seen only once. This specimen was CD4+ or CD8+ T cells sorted from blood, taken in a trial of the OX40 agonist ivuxolimab. These receptors were obtained from an adult with an advanced solid tumor such as melanoma, head and neck, liver or kidney cancer.

The rearrangement joins TRBV6-1 to TRBJ1-1; no reliable D call. Deletions cut 8 bases from V and 1 base from J, with 11 bases between. The germline V gene has CDR1 MNHNS and CDR2 SASEGT. This CDR3 spans 13 amino acids. CDR3 sequence reads: CASPGQPNTEAFF. DNA for the CDR3: TGTGCCAGCCCTGGGCAGCCGAACACTGAAGCTTTCTTT.

This clone was recorded a few times. The chain recombines TRBV5-4 with TRBJ2-1; the D gene is possibly TRBD2 (6 bases). The germline V gene encodes CDR1 SGHNT and CDR2 YYREEE (reference sequence). The CDR3 sequence is 17 residues long. V lost 1 base, J lost 0 bases, and 14 bases lay in between. DNA for the CDR3: TGTGCCAGCAGCTTGACGGCGGGAATAACCTCCTACAATGAGCAGTTCTTC. It specifies CASSLTAGITSYNEQFF. Drawing the rest from reference TRBV5-4 and TRBJ2-1, the complete variable domain is ETGVTQSPTHLIKTRGQQVTLRCSSQSGHNTVSWYQQALGQGPQFIFQYYREEENGRGNFPPRFSGLQFPNYSSELNVNALELDDSALYLCASSLTAGITSYNEQFFGPGTRLTVL.

The chain recombines TRBV29-1 with TRBJ2-7; D gene unclear. Germline V lookup: CDR1 SQVTM, CDR2 ANQGSEA. V gave up 4 bases and J gave up 0 bases, with 7 bases separating them. CDR3 length: 12 amino acids. The CDR3 here is CSVVFSSYEQYF. As DNA, the CDR3 is TGCAGCGTTGTGTTCAGCTCCTACGAGCAGTACTTC.

This chain connects TRBV7-9 to TRBJ2-1, with 11 bases identical to TRBD2. Germline CDR1 is SEHNR and CDR2 is FQNEAQ (reference sequence). The CDR3 totals 16 residues. V trimming: 3 bases; J trimming: 4 bases; junction bases outside the gene matches: 5. CDR3 sequence reads: CASSFTSGGAYNEQFF. The CDR3, as DNA: TGTGCCAGCAGCTTCACTAGCGGGGGCGCATACAATGAGCAGTTCTTC.

This rearrangement joins TRBV12-5 to TRBJ2-1; TRBD2 aligns across 8 bases. This CDR3 comprises 14 residues. Germline loops: CDR1 LGHNT, CDR2 FRNRAP. V lost 4 bases, J lost 6 bases, and 5 bases stayed unmatched. CDR3 sequence (DNA): TGTGCTAGTGGTTCCTCAGCGGGGGCCAATGAGCAGTTCTTC. Its translation is CASGSSAGANEQFF. Filled out from reference TRBV12-5 and TRBJ2-1, the complete variable domain reads DARVTQTPRHKVTEMGQEVTMRCQPILGHNTVFWYRQTMMQGLELLAYFRNRAPLDDSGMPKDRFSAEMPDATLATLKIQPSEPRDSAVYFCASGSSAGANEQFFGPGTRLTVL.

The gene calls are TRBV29-1 and TRBJ2-1, with 9 positions matching TRBD2. This CDR3 is 15 amino acids long. With 3 bases clipped from V and 4 bases from J, the junction kept 7 bases outside the gene matches. Per the germline V gene, CDR1 is SQVTM and CDR2 is ANQGSEA. CDR3 bases: TGCAGCGTTGAGGGCGCTAGCGGGGCATACAATGAGCAGTTCTTC. The encoded protein is CSVEGASGAYNEQFF.

The rearrangement uses TRBV5-1 and TRBJ2-2; 8 positions match TRBD1. The CDR3 spans 15 residues. In germline, CDR1 is SGHRS, CDR2 YFSETQ. The V segment lost 2 bases and the J segment 6 bases; nucleotides outside the gene matches: 6. CDR3 protein: CASSFQGATAGELFF. CDR3 sequence (DNA): TGCGCCAGCAGCTTCCAGGGGGCGACGGCCGGGGAGCTGTTTTTT.

The chain is built from TRBV5-4 and TRBJ1-1; D not certain. Trimming removed 4 bases from V and 1 base from J, with 11 bases in between. The length of the CDR3 is 14 residues. Germline CDR1 is SGHNT and CDR2 is YYREEE (reference sequence). CDR3: CASSVKSSNTEAFF. CDR3 DNA: TGTGCCAGCAGCGTGAAAAGCTCGAACACTGAAGCTTTCTTT. The whole variable domain, remainder taken from reference TRBV5-4 and TRBJ1-1, is ETGVTQSPTHLIKTRGQQVTLRCSSQSGHNTVSWYQQALGQGPQFIFQYYREEENGRGNFPPRFSGLQFPNYSSELNVNALELDDSALYLCASSVKSSNTEAFFGQGTRLTVV.

The V and J genes are TRBV18 and TRBJ2-5; no clear D. V was cut by 1 base and J by 4 bases, with 4 bases left in between. This CDR3 is built from 12 residues. Germline V gives CDR1 KGHSH, CDR2 LQKENI. The chain's CDR3 is CASSPRAETQYF. In DNA, the CDR3 is TGTGCCAGCTCACCACGGGCAGAGACCCAGTACTTC.

This CDR3 reads CASRRDSNQPQHF. CDR3 bases: TGTGCCAGCAGAAGGGATAGCAATCAGCCCCAGCATTTT. The V gene is TRBV6-5, the J gene TRBJ1-5; no firm D call. This CDR3 contains 13 residues. With 6 bases removed from V and 0 bases from J, the gap between germline ends came to 6 bases. Germline CDR1 is MNHEY and CDR2 is SVGAGI.

The chain joins TRBV19 to TRBJ2-3; TRBD2 matches at 11 bases. This CDR3 contains 15 residues. Germline V lookup: CDR1 LNHDA, CDR2 SQIVND (reference sequence). The V and J ends lost 10 bases and 2 bases, in that order; junction bases with no gene match: 8. In DNA form, the CDR3 reads TGTGCCACCGCAAGACTAGCGGGGTTCACAGATACGCAGTATTTT. Its translation: CATARLAGFTDTQYF.

The chain has TRBV13 and TRBJ1-2; possibly TRBD1 for D (6 bases). Trimming cost V 4 bases and J 8 bases, with 17 bases left between them. This CDR3 region has 14 residues. Germline-derived CDR1 and CDR2 are PRHDT and FYEKMQ (reference sequence). CDR3 nucleotides: TGTGCCAGCAGCTCGGTGACAGGCCGGTGGGGCTACACCTTC. Protein product: CASSSVTGRWGYTF. The variable domain in full, with the rest retrieved from reference TRBV13 and TRBJ1-2, is AAGVIQSPRHLIKEKRETATLKCYPIPRHDTVYWYQQGPGQDPQFLISFYEKMQSDKGSIPDRFSAQQFSDYHSELNMSSLELGDSALYFCASSSVTGRWGYTFGSGTRLTVV.

The chain is built from TRBV14 and TRBJ2-5, with D possibly being TRBD1 (5 bases). Trimming cost V 1 base and J 0 bases, with 9 bases left between them. The V gene's germline CDR1 is SGHDN and CDR2 FVKESK. CDR3 length equals 15 residues. CDR3 DNA: TGTGCCAGCAGCCAAGGCAGGGCGTACCAAGAGACCCAGTACTTC. Translated, it gives CASSQGRAYQETQYF.